This entry lists 25 T cell receptor beta chains sequenced from one sample in a study of monozygotic twins with inflammatory bowel disease. TCRdb derives one entry per CDR3 protein from the 5' RACE reads, leaving out DNA. This sample contains 140,000 to 150,000 distinct CDR3 sequences. Sequencing was done on a sample of blood. These receptors all stem from a human donor with ulcerative colitis or Crohn's disease, or a healthy co-twin of an affected twin (not recorded which).

The J gene is TRBJ2-2, the V gene TRBV27. The CDR3 spans 14 residues. Germline lookup yields CDR1 MNHEY and CDR2 SMNVEV (reference sequence). CDR3 region: CASSLSADTGELFF.

The CDR3 is CASSLAAGAREKLFF. The chain carries TRBV5-1 and TRBJ1-4; checking the TCRdb D call of TRBD1 is not possible without DNA. The CDR3 is 15 residues long. The germline CDR1 and CDR2 sequences are SGHRS and YFSETQ. Using reference TRBV5-1 and TRBJ1-4 for the parts outside the CDR3, the full variable domain is KAGVTQTPRYLIKTRGQQVTLSCSPISGHRSVSWYQQTPGQGLQFLFEYFSETQRNKGNFPGRFSGRQFSNSRSEMNVSTLELGDSALYLCASSLAAGAREKLFFGSGTQLSVL.

This sequence joins TRBV30 and TRBJ1-4. Germline CDR1 is GTSNPN and CDR2 is SVGIG (reference sequence). This CDR3 region has 11 residues. Here the CDR3 reads CAWSVNEKLFF.

This chain links TRBV7-7 with TRBJ2-7; TCRdb's D call of TRBD1 is untestable without DNA. CDR3 length: 13 amino acids. Germline assignment: CDR1 SSHAT and CDR2 FNYEAQ (reference sequence). The CDR3 sequence is CASSSQGSGEQYF. Filled out from reference TRBV7-7 and TRBJ2-7, the complete variable domain reads GAGVSQSPRYKVTKRGQDVTLRCDPISSHATLYWYQQALGQGPEFLTYFNYEAQPDKSGLPSDRFSAERPEGSISTLTIQRTEQRDSAMYRCASSSQGSGEQYFGPGTRLTVT.

The chain couples TRBV18 to TRBJ1-2. Germline CDR1 and CDR2: KGHSH and LQKENI. The CDR3 covers 14 residues. This CDR3 is CASSPVGLPYGYTF.

V usage is TRBV12-3 or TRBV12-4 and J usage is TRBJ2-7; TCRdb gives TRBD1 as the D gene, but with no DNA this cannot be confirmed. This CDR3 has 14 residues. The CDR3 loop is CASSFGDGTYEQYF.

The chain recombines TRBV7-8 with TRBJ1-2; TCRdb indicates TRBD1, and absent DNA this call remains unverified. The CDR3 is 17 amino acids. Germline assignment: CDR1 SGHVS and CDR2 FQNEAQ. CDR3 sequence: CASSYPSLTRGGYGYTF.

V is TRBV24-1 and J is TRBJ2-2; TCRdb picks TRBD2, but there is no DNA to check that call. The CDR3 sequence is 17 residues long. Germline V gene sequence: CDR1 KGHDR, CDR2 SFDVKD. The CDR3: CATSGWGLAGHTGELFF.

The chain employs TRBV7-9 and TRBJ2-7; there is no DNA to check the TCRdb D call of TRBD2. The CDR3 sequence is 15 residues long. The germline V gene encodes CDR1 SEHNR and CDR2 FQNEAQ (reference sequence). Here the CDR3 reads CAIRRGGGSSYEQYF.

V gene TRBV12-3 or TRBV12-4 combines with J gene TRBJ1-1. This CDR3 comprises 11 residues. This chain's CDR3 is CASSTDMKAFF.

The chain couples TRBV20-1 to TRBJ2-7; the D gene TCRdb calls, TRBD2, cannot be checked with no DNA. CDR3 size: 17 residues. CDR1 and CDR2 (germline): DFQATT, SNEGSKA (reference sequence). The CDR3 region is CSASWRGRPFLSYEQYF.

V and J are TRBV9 and TRBJ2-1. From germline, CDR1 is SGDLS and CDR2 YYNGEE. CDR3 size: 16 residues. The CDR3 protein is CASSVEVAPNYNEQFF. Together with reference TRBV9 and TRBJ2-1, the CDR3 gives the full variable domain: DSGVTQTPKHLITATGQRVTLRCSPRSGDLSVYWYQQSLDQGLQFLIQYYNGEERAKGNILERFSAQQFPDLHSELNLSSLELGDSALYFCASSVEVAPNYNEQFFGPGTRLTVL.

This chain joins TRBV27 and TRBJ2-1. The CDR3 sequence is 15 residues long. Germline loops: CDR1 MNHEY, CDR2 SMNVEV (reference sequence). Here the CDR3 reads CASTQTLSSYNEQFF.

The chain couples TRBV4-2 to TRBJ1-1; TCRdb's D gene call, TRBD1, goes unchecked for lack of DNA. The CDR3 has 14 amino acids. Germline V CDR1 and CDR2: LGHNA, YNFKEQ. CDR3 sequence reads: CASSQDVRGTEAFF.

The J gene is TRBJ2-7, the V gene TRBV5-1; without DNA, the TCRdb call of TRBD1 cannot be checked. Germline-derived CDR1 and CDR2 are SGHRS and YFSETQ. CDR3 length equals 15 residues. CDR3 protein: CASSREAQGAYEQYF.

V is TRBV18 and J is TRBJ2-2; TCRdb picks TRBD1, but there is no DNA to check that call. The CDR3 totals 16 residues. The germline V gene has CDR1 KGHSH and CDR2 LQKENI. The CDR3 spells CASSPGGGANTGELFF. The full variable domain, completed using reference TRBV18 and TRBJ2-2, is NAGVMQNPRHLVRRRGQEARLRCSPMKGHSHVYWYRQLPEEGLKFMVYLQKENIIDESGMPKERFSAEFPKEGPSILRIQQVVRGDSAAYFCASSPGGGANTGELFFGEGSRLTVL.

The rearrangement links TRBV20-1 to TRBJ2-1; the TCRdb D gene call, TRBD2, has no DNA to confirm it. The CDR3 is 11 residues long. CDR1 DFQATT and CDR2 SNEGSKA come from the germline V gene (reference sequence). CDR3 sequence: CSARRGGEEFF.

This sequence joins TRBV20-1 and TRBJ2-3. Germline CDR1 and CDR2: DFQATT and SNEGSKA (reference sequence). The CDR3 has 14 residues. Here the CDR3 reads CSAGRRASTDTQYF.

V is TRBV5-1 and J is TRBJ2-1. Germline loops: CDR1 SGHRS, CDR2 YFSETQ. There are 11 residues in the CDR3. The CDR3 protein is CASSLSNEQFF.

V usage is TRBV27 and J usage is TRBJ2-1; lacking DNA, the TRBD2 call made by TCRdb goes unchecked. Per the germline V gene, CDR1 is MNHEY and CDR2 is SMNVEV (reference sequence). This CDR3 comprises 15 residues. The CDR3 sequence: CASIRGTSGYNEQFF.

The chain uses TRBV27 and TRBJ1-6; TCRdb designates TRBD1, a call that cannot be tested without DNA. The CDR3 is 16 residues long. CDR1 is MNHEY, CDR2 SMNVEV, per germline (reference sequence). Here the CDR3 reads CASSSTGGGKNSPLHF.

The CDR3: CSAGAGGGETQYF. The genes are TRBV20-1 and TRBJ2-5; TCRdb reports TRBD2, a call that lacks DNA to check it against. Germline CDR1 and CDR2: DFQATT and SNEGSKA (reference sequence). This CDR3 spans 13 amino acids.

The genes are TRBV20-1 and TRBJ2-1; TCRdb selects TRBD2, and the lack of DNA leaves this call unchecked. Germline V gene sequence: CDR1 DFQATT, CDR2 SNEGSKA (reference sequence). The CDR3 spans 17 residues. The CDR3: CSAPGTSGSEPYNEQFF.

The chain has TRBV9 and TRBJ2-7; no DNA is available, so the TRBD1 call from TCRdb remains unchecked. Per germline, CDR1 SGDLS and CDR2 YYNGEE. The CDR3 runs 17 residues. The chain's CDR3 is CASSERPVDRGDYEQYF.

The rearrangement joins TRBV11-2 to TRBJ1-1. This CDR3 has 12 amino acids. Germline lookup yields CDR1 SGHAT and CDR2 FQNNGV. The CDR3 reads CASRFDGTEAFF.